This T cell receptor beta chain is drawn from a study of OX40 agonist ivuxolimab in advanced cancers. Germline assignment: CDR1 MDHEN and CDR2 SYDVKM. V gave up 6 bases and J gave up 4 bases, with 15 bases separating them. This CDR3 region has 14 residues. TCRdb's table, derived via immunoSEQ multiplex PCR, lists solely in-frame clones and lacks some. Of about 69,000 clones listed, about nine tenths were seen once; the top ten hold less than 3%. Source: CD4+ or CD8+ T cells sorted from blood, taken in a trial of the OX40 agonist ivuxolimab. This chain joins TRBV28 and TRBJ1-2, with D unclear. This clonotype was obtained from an adult with an advanced solid tumor such as melanoma, head and neck, liver or kidney cancer. The CDR3 region has the DNA TGTGCCAGCAGCCCACCATCAGCATCCTATGGCTACACCTTC. Its protein product is CASSPPSASYGYTF.